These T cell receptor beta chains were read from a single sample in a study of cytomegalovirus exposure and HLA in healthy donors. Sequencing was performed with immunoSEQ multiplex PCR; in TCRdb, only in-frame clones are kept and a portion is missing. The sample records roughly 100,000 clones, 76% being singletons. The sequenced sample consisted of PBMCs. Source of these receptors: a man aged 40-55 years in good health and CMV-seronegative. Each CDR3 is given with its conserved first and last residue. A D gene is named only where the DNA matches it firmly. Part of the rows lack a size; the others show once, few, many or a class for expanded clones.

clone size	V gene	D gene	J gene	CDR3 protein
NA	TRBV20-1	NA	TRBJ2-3	CSAREDTRQYF
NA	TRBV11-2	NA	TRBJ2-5	CASSLASGGPQETQYF
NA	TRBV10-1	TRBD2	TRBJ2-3	CASSVAGGKVDTQYF
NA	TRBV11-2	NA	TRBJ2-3	CASSLTGDTQYF
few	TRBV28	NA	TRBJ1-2	CASSPDRGSNYGYTF
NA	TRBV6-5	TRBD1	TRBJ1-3	CASSYGDRISGNTIYF
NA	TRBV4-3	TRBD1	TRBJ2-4	CASSQGLPGQGGNIQYF
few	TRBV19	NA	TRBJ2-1	CASTIGGHEQFF
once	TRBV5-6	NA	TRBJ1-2	CASSFDLAAYGYTF
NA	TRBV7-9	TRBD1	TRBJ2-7	CASSLGGGLPYEQYF
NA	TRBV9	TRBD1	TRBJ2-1	CASSGRTGINEQFF
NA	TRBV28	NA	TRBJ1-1	CASMKRNTEAFF
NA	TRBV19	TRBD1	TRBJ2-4	CASSIDPAGGPIKNIQYF
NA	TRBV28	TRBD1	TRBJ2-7	CASSLIFLLGTGEIYEQYF
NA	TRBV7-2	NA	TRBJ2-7	CASSFSSGYEQYF
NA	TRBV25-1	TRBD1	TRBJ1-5	CASSATGGINQPQHF
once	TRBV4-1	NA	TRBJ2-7	CASSQGTTNYEQYF
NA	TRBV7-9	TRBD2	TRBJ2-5	CASSRTSGRQETQYF
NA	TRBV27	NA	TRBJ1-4	CASSFPGEGKLFF
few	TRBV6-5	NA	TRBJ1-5	CASLGGPNQPQHF
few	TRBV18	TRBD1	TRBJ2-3	CASSPIQGAVADTQYF
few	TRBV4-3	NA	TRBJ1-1	CASSPRFGTEAFF
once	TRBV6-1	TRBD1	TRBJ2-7	CASSPATGRHEQYF
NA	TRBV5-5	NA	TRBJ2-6	CASSPPTLAGANVLTF
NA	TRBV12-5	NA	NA	CASSYEQYF
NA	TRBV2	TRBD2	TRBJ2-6	CASSASGRASGANVLTF
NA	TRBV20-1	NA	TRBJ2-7	CSARAQFEQYF
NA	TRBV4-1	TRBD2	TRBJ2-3	CASSPTSEVGRDTQYF
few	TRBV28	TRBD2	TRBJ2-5	CASSPQSWRGDQRQETQYF
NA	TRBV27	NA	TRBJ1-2	CASSLTGSAYGYTF
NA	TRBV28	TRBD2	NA	CASSSLAAVVTYEQYF
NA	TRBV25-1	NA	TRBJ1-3	CASSELKGGGNTIYF
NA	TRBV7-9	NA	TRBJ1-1	CASSLRGTEAFF
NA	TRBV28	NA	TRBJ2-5	CASSLRGIETQYF
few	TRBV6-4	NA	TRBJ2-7	CASSEILGSYEQYF
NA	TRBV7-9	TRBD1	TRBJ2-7	CASSPTGQGTYEQYF
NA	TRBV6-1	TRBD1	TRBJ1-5	CASSDFRTGGQPQHF
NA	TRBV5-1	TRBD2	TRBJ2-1	CASSVGAGGNNEQFF
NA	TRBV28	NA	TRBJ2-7	CASSVWRYEQYF
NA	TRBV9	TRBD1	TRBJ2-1	CASSVATTGAEQFF
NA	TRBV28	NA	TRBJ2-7	CASSVQYLEQYF
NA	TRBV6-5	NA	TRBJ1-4	CASSYALLDNEKLFF
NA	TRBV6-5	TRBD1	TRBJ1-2	CASSLYGTGIRGYTF
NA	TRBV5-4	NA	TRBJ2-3	CASSSGGDTQYF
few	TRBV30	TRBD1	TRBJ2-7	CAWSGQGSSYEQYF
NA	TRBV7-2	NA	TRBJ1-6	CASSLNGGIKNSPLHF
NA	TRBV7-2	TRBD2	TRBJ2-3	CASSLFPWTSGGTDTQYF